The next 16 T cell receptor beta chains were all read from a single sample in a study of cytomegalovirus exposure and HLA in healthy donors. This PCR relied on a set of 60 Vbeta primers and 13 Jbeta primers. The method was immunoSEQ multiplex PCR; TCRdb's version includes in-frame clones alone and lacks a portion of them. The sample shows over 150,000 clones, more than 60% of them seen only once. Sequences were obtained from PBMCs. Receptors were obtained from a man in his forties or fifties in good health and CMV-seronegative.

The chain recombines TRBV6-5 with TRBJ2-7, with 7 bases that match TRBD1. The CDR3 is made up of 15 amino acids. CDR1 and CDR2 (germline): MNHEY, SVGAGI. V trimming: 2 bases; J trimming: 3 bases; junction bases outside the gene matches: 7. This CDR3 is CASSYNRGPFYEQYF. CDR3 sequence (DNA): TGTGCCAGCAGTTACAACAGGGGACCTTTCTACGAGCAGTACTTC.

This sequence joins TRBV5-4 and TRBJ2-7; 10 bases are shared with TRBD1. This CDR3 is built from 15 residues. Trimming took 4 bases from V and 7 from J; bases not matched to a gene: 11. Germline CDR1 is SGHNT and CDR2 is YYREEE (reference sequence). The CDR3 DNA reads as TGTGCCAGCAGCATAAGGACAGGGGGGGTGGAGGAGCAGTACTTC. It encodes CASSIRTGGVEEQYF. The complete variable domain, with remaining parts taken from reference TRBV5-4 and TRBJ2-7, reads ETGVTQSPTHLIKTRGQQVTLRCSSQSGHNTVSWYQQALGQGPQFIFQYYREEENGRGNFPPRFSGLQFPNYSSELNVNALELDDSALYLCASSIRTGGVEEQYFGPGTRLTVT.

The rearrangement links TRBV7-3 to TRBJ2-1, with 8 bases aligning to TRBD2. Looked up from germline, CDR1 is SGHTA and CDR2 is FQGTGA. The CDR3 sequence is 17 residues long. The V and J ends lost 3 bases and 7 bases, in that order; junction bases with no gene match: 14. The CDR3 DNA reads as TGTGCCAGCAGCTTCAGGTTCGGGGTAGCGGGGAAGAATGAGCAGTTCTTC. It yields the protein CASSFRFGVAGKNEQFF.

This chain uses TRBV7-2 with TRBJ2-5, with TRBD2 matching over 8 bases. Germline V gene sequence: CDR1 SGHTA, CDR2 FQGNSA. The CDR3 covers 15 residues. V lost 2 bases and J lost 5; bases outside the gene matches: 7. This CDR3 reads CASSLFSGAGETQYF. CDR3 DNA sequence: TGTGCCAGCAGCTTATTTAGCGGGGCGGGGGAGACCCAGTACTTC.

The chain has TRBV5-1 and TRBJ2-1, with 7 bases fitting TRBD2. The V gene's germline CDR1 is SGHRS and CDR2 YFSETQ. The junction had 12 bases not matched to a gene; V was cut back by 0 bases and J by 9 bases. The CDR3 spans 16 residues. Here the CDR3 reads CASSLGLAKGSVEQFF. CDR3 coding DNA: TGCGCCAGCAGCTTGGGACTAGCAAAAGGGAGTGTTGAGCAGTTCTTC.

This clone was recorded once. V usage is TRBV4-1 and J usage is TRBJ2-1, with TRBD2 identical over 10 bases. This CDR3 has 18 amino acids. Germline CDR1 and CDR2: MGHRA and YSYEKL. With V trimmed by 2 bases and J by 2 bases, 9 bases remained unmatched. The CDR3 sequence is CASSQLVLLAGTYNEQFF. CDR3 nucleotides: TGCGCCAGCAGCCAATTGGTTTTACTAGCGGGGACCTACAATGAGCAGTTCTTC.

The chain couples TRBV29-1 to TRBJ1-2; 8 nucleotides line up with TRBD1. V lost 3 bases and J lost 7; bases outside the gene matches: 7. The CDR3 is 13 amino acids. Germline V gene sequence: CDR1 SQVTM, CDR2 ANQGSEA. The CDR3 spells CSVDPGGPGGYTF. As DNA, the CDR3 is TGCAGCGTTGACCCAGGGGGCCCGGGTGGCTACACCTTC. Looking up the rest from reference TRBV29-1 and TRBJ1-2 gives the full variable domain: SAVISQKPSRDICQRGTSLTIQCQVDSQVTMMFWYRQQPGQSLTLIATANQGSEATYESGFVIDKFPISRPNLTFSTLTVSNMSPEDSSIYLCSVDPGGPGGYTFGSGTRLTVV.

Only one count was recorded for this clone. The CDR3 here is CASSIWFGTGDYEQYF. In DNA form, the CDR3 reads TGTGCCAGTAGTATTTGGTTCGGGACAGGGGATTACGAGCAGTACTTC. The V and J genes are TRBV19 and TRBJ2-7; 10 nucleotides agree with TRBD1. Trimming cost V 3 bases and J 4 bases; bases outside gene matches: 9. This CDR3 region has 16 residues. Germline loops: CDR1 LNHDA, CDR2 SQIVND (reference sequence).

This clone was seen only a few times. This chain connects TRBV29-1 to TRBJ1-2, with TRBD1 matching 9 bases. In germline, CDR1 is SQVTM, CDR2 ANQGSEA. The length of the CDR3 is 11 residues. V trimming: 4 bases; J trimming: 8 bases; junction bases outside the gene matches: 2. The CDR3 DNA sequence: TGCAGCGTTGTAACAGGGGGCGGCTACACCTTC. Protein product: CSVVTGGGYTF.

The CDR3 nucleotides are TGTGCCAGCAGCCAGACAGGGAACACTGAAGCTTTCTTT. It specifies CASSQTGNTEAFF. The V and J genes are TRBV6-1 and TRBJ1-1; D perhaps matches TRBD1 (6 bases). The CDR3 runs to 13 residues. CDR1 and CDR2 (germline): MNHNS, SASEGT. The V end lost 6 bases, the J end lost 1 base, and 9 bases lay between the germline ends.

This chain uses TRBV5-1 with TRBJ2-3; D unclear. This CDR3 comprises 15 residues. Trimming took off 0 bases at V and 2 bases at J, with 10 bases between the two ends. From germline, CDR1 is SGHRS and CDR2 YFSETQ. Written as DNA, the CDR3 is TGCGCCAGCAGCTTGGGAACTCAATACACAGATACGCAGTATTTT. Its translation is CASSLGTQYTDTQYF. Based on the CDR3 plus reference TRBV5-1 and TRBJ2-3, the full variable domain is KAGVTQTPRYLIKTRGQQVTLSCSPISGHRSVSWYQQTPGQGLQFLFEYFSETQRNKGNFPGRFSGRQFSNSRSEMNVSTLELGDSALYLCASSLGTQYTDTQYFGPGTRLTVL.

This clone was seen a few times. This chain's CDR3 is CASSSEETQYF. The CDR3 DNA follows: TGTGCCAGCAGCTCCGAAGAGACCCAGTACTTC. This chain joins TRBV7-2 and TRBJ2-5; D gene uncertain. Germline lookup yields CDR1 SGHTA and CDR2 FQGNSA. The CDR3 runs to 11 residues. Trimming removed 4 bases at V and 3 bases at J, with 3 bases between.

A remark on this clone: Sequence at one end of the junction differs from germline and may be a read error. The rearrangement uses TRBV11-2 and TRBJ2-7; D not resolved. Germline assignment: CDR1 SGHAT and CDR2 FQNNGV. CDR3 length equals 8 residues. The CDR3 loop is CASSSEAF. CDR3 bases: TGTGCCAGCAGCTCAGAGGCATTC.

A remark on this clone: This sample also contains other DNA sequences that code for the same CDR3. The CDR3 reads CAWSLGVDTQYF. In DNA, the CDR3 is TGTGCCTGGAGTCTCGGGGTGGATACGCAGTATTTT. This chain joins TRBV30 and TRBJ2-3; D might be TRBD2 (5 bases). The V end was cut by 2 bases, the J end by 6 bases, with 9 bases between. CDR3 length equals 12 residues. Germline CDR1 and CDR2: GTSNPN and SVGIG (reference sequence).

This rearrangement joins TRBV7-2 to TRBJ2-3; 15 bases are shared with TRBD2. Looked up from germline, CDR1 is SGHTA and CDR2 is FQGNSA. This CDR3 has 15 residues. V was clipped by 5 bases and J by 4 bases; unmatched bases: 1. The chain's CDR3 is CASSGTSGGSDTQYF. CDR3 coding DNA: TGTGCCAGCAGCGGGACTAGCGGGGGGTCAGATACGCAGTATTTT.

This chain connects TRBV9 to TRBJ2-3; possibly TRBD2 for D (7 bases). Germline V gene data show CDR1 as SGDLS and CDR2 as YYNGEE. This CDR3 comprises 15 residues. Trimming shortened V by 2 bases and J by 5 bases, and 15 bases separated the two germline ends. CDR3 DNA sequence: TGTGCCAGCAGCGTCAAACCGGGGGGCCAAGATACGCAGTATTTT. This codes for CASSVKPGGQDTQYF.